Listed below are T cell receptor beta chains from one sample, sequenced in a study of tumor-infiltrating lymphocytes in localized non-small cell lung cancer. Clones were sequenced by immunoSEQ multiplex PCR, and TCRdb holds only the in-frame ones, with some missing. Seen here are 12,000 or so clones, approximately 80% observed once, and the top ten hold over 9.5%. The source material was lung tumor tissue. All receptors derive from a human donor with non-small cell lung cancer. The CDR3 runs from the conserved cysteine through the conserved F or W. D genes are given only for firm matches.

v_gene,d_gene,len,j_gene,CDR3aa
TRBV9,TRBD1,14,TRBJ2-1,CASSVGQGAIEQFF
TRBV2,TRBD1,12,TRBJ1-1,CASSVGQARAFF
TRBV29-1,TRBD1,13,TRBJ1-6,CSVGDRGNSPLHF
TRBV5-6,-,14,TRBJ2-1,CASNRESSYNEQFF
TRBV18,TRBD2,15,TRBJ2-1,CASSPRGESYNEQFF
TRBV19,-,11,TRBJ2-2,CASSISGELFF
TRBV11-1,TRBD1,14,TRBJ2-7,CASSLITGDHEQYF
TRBV7-8,-,16,TRBJ2-2,CASSLQGTGRSGELFF
TRBV30,-,11,TRBJ1-1,CAWSVGDEAFF
TRBV18,-,15,TRBJ1-4,CASSPRGQGDEKLFF
TRBV25-1,TRBD1,12,TRBJ1-4,CASSDLTGKLFF
TRBV21-1,-,14,TRBJ2-7,CASSKGLAAYEQYF
TRBV5-1,TRBD1,15,TRBJ2-3,CASSLSGQVADTQYF
TRBV19,-,13,TRBJ1-5,CASSRISNQPQHF
TRBV5-1,-,15,TRBJ1-2,CASSLASDTTGGYTF
TRBV9,-,16,TRBJ2-2,CASSPRISGDTGELFF
TRBV27,-,15,TRBJ2-7,CASSLWGDTTYEQYF
TRBV2,-,13,TRBJ2-2,CASSGGWAGELFF
TRBV6-1,-,14,TRBJ1-5,CASSVEVSNQPQHF
TRBV9,-,15,TRBJ2-3,CASSVGLGGADTQYF
TRBV11-3,-,12,TRBJ1-1,CASSEEKVEAFF
TRBV5-4,-,14,TRBJ1-1,CASRNRGMDTEAFF
TRBV18,TRBD2,14,TRBJ2-7,CASSTSGGLYEQYF
TRBV7-2,TRBD1,11,TRBJ1-2,CASFTTGSYTF
TRBV9,-,16,TRBJ2-6,CASSVIPGYGANVLTF
TRBV19,TRBD1,15,TRBJ1-6,CASSQGQGLNSPLHF
TRBV29-1,-,15,TRBJ2-3,CSVEEGTVSTDTQYF
TRBV6-5,-,15,TRBJ2-2,CASTRTRGDTGELFF
TRBV21-1,-,15,TRBJ2-1,CASSFPPGAYNEQFF
TRBV2,-,14,TRBJ2-7,CASRETDGSYEQYF
TRBV5-6,-,12,TRBJ1-1,CASSSAGPEAFF
TRBV4-2,-,16,TRBJ1-1,CASSQGMREFNTEAFF
TRBV25-1,-,14,TRBJ2-5,CASSSMASRETQYF
TRBV30,-,14,TRBJ1-1,CAWSNLTPGTEAFF